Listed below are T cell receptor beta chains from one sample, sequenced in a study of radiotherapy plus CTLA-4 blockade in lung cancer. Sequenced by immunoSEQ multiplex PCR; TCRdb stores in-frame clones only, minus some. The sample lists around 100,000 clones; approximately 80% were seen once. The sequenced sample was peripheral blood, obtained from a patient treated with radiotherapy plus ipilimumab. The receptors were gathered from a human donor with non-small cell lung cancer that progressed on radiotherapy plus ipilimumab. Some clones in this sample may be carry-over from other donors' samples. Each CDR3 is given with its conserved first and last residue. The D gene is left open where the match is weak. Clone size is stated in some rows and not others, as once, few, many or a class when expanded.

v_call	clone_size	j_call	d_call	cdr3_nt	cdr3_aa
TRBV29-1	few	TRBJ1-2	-	TGCAGCGTGGCGGGCAACGGCTATGGCTACACCTTC	CSVAGNGYGYTF
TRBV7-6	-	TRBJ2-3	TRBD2	TGTGCCAGCAGCTCCTTACTAGCGGGGGAGCCACCATTCACAGATACGCAGTATTTT	CASSSLLAGEPPFTDTQYF
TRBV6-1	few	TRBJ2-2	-	TGTGCCAGCAGTGCGGGGCGATTCACCGGGGAGCTGTTTTTT	CASSAGRFTGELFF
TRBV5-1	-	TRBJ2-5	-	TGCGCCAGCAGCAGAGGGGGGACAGAAGACCAAGAGACCCAGTACTTC	CASSRGGTEDQETQYF
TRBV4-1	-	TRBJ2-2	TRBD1	TGCGCCAGCAGCCAAGGGAGAGGGGGCGGCGGGGAGCTGTTTTTT	CASSQGRGGGGELFF
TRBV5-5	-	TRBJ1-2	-	TGTGCCAGCAGCTTTGACAGGAGAGCTAACTATGGCTACACCTTC	CASSFDRRANYGYTF
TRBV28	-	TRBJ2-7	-	TGTGCCAGCAGTTTAACTTCTCATCCCTACGAGCAGTACTTC	CASSLTSHPYEQYF
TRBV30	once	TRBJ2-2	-	TGTGCCTGGAGTGGGGGCAGCAACACCGGGGAGCTGTTTTTT	CAWSGGSNTGELFF
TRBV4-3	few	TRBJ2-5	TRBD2	TGCGCCAGCAGCCAAGTACGCGGGGGGGACCAAGAGACCCAGTACTTC	CASSQVRGGDQETQYF
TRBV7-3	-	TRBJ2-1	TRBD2	TGTGCCAGCAGCTTCTTAGCGGGGGCCACGTACAATGAGCAGTTCTTC	CASSFLAGATYNEQFF
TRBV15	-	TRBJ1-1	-	TGTGCCACCGTTCAGGGTGGGTACACTGAAGCTTTCTTT	CATVQGGYTEAFF
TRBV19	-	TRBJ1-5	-	TGTGCCAGTAGTATAGCAGGGTCCCGTCAGCCCCAGCATTTT	CASSIAGSRQPQHF
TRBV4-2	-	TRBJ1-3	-	TGTGCCAGCAGCCAAGTCATAAGTTCTGGAAACACCATATATTTT	CASSQVISSGNTIYF
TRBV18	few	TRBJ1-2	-	TGTGCCAGCTCACCAAGCGGGGGGCTTGATGGCTACACCTTC	CASSPSGGLDGYTF
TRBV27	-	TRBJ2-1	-	TGTGCCAGCAGCCTCGGGACAAACTACAATGAGCAGTTCTTC	CASSLGTNYNEQFF
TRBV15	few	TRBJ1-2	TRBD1	TGTGCCACCAGCCCCGGGGCCCGGCGGGACAGCTCCAACTATGGCTACACCTTC	CATSPGARRDSSNYGYTF
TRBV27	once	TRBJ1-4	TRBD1	TGTGCCAGCAGTTTAAGGTGGCAGGGGGATGAAAAACTGTTTTTT	CASSLRWQGDEKLFF
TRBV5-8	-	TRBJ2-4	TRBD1	TGTGCCAGCAGCTTGGTACAGGGGGCGACGGGAAACATTCAGTACTTC	CASSLVQGATGNIQYF
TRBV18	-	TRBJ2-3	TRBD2	TGTGCCAGCTCACCCGGGACTAGCGGGGGGGCGAGCACAGATACGCAGTATTTT	CASSPGTSGGASTDTQYF
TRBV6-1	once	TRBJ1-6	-	TGTGCCAGCGCTCGAGCCAGTGGGAATTCACCCCTCCACTTT	CASARASGNSPLHF
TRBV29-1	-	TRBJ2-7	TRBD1	TGCAGCGCAGCTCCGGGACAGGGGAGGGGTGAGCAGTACTTC	CSAAPGQGRGEQYF
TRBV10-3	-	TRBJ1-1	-	TGTGCCATCAGTGACTTGAGGGACACTGAAGCTTTCTTT	CAISDLRDTEAFF
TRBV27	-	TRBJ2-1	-	TGTGCCAGCAGTCTCCTGGGGGCGGGCAACAATGAGCAGTTCTTC	CASSLLGAGNNEQFF
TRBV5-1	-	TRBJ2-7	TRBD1	TGCGCCAGCAGCCTCGGACAGGGGGGCTACGAGCAGTACTTC	CASSLGQGGYEQYF
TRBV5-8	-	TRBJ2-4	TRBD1	TGTGCCAGCAGCCCTGGACAGGGACTAGCCAAAAACATTCAGTACTTC	CASSPGQGLAKNIQYF
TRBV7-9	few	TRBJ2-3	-	TGTGCCAGCAGCTCTAGACTAGGCACAGATACGCAGTATTTT	CASSSRLGTDTQYF
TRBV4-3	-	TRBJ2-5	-	TGCGCCAGCAGCCAACGACTCCAAGAGACCCAGTACTTC	CASSQRLQETQYF
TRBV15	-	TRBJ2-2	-	TGTGCCACCAGCAGAGATTCGGGAACCGGGGAGCTGTTTTTT	CATSRDSGTGELFF
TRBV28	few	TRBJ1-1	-	TGTGCCAGCAGTTTAGTGTACCGGGATTCCACTGAAGCTTTCTTT	CASSLVYRDSTEAFF
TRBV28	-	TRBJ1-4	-	TGTGCCAGCAGTCGAGGGGGGGAAAAACTGTTTTTT	CASSRGGEKLFF
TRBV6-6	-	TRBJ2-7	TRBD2	TGTGCCAGCAGTTCGGGGACTAGACCCGAGCAGTACTTC	CASSSGTRPEQYF
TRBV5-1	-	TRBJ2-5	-	TGCGCCAGCAGCCTCAATCCCATGGGTCTCCAAGAGACCCAGTACTTC	CASSLNPMGLQETQYF
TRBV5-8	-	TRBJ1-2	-	TGTGCCAGCAGCTTGGATAGGCCGGGCTACACCTTC	CASSLDRPGYTF
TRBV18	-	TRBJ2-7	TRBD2	TGTGCCAGCTCACCTAAGCCGGGGGGGACCTACGAGCAGTACTTC	CASSPKPGGTYEQYF
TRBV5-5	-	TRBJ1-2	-	TGTGCCAGCAGCCCAGATTCAGGACAGATGGGCTATGGCTACACCTTC	CASSPDSGQMGYGYTF
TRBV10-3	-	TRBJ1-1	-	TGTGCCATCAGGCCTTTAGAAGGAATGAACACTGAAGCTTTCTTT	CAIRPLEGMNTEAFF
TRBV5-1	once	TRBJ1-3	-	TGCGCCAGCAGCTTGGCCGGGGATGGAAACACCATATATTTT	CASSLAGDGNTIYF
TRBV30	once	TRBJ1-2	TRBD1	TGTGCCTGGAGCTTAGGGACAGGGCAAGGCTACACCTTC	CAWSLGTGQGYTF
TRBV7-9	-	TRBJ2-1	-	TGTGCCAGCAGCCTCGTCCGGGGTGATGCCTACAATGAGCAGTTCTTC	CASSLVRGDAYNEQFF
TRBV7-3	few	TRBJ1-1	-	TGTGCCAGCAGCTTTCTGGGGCACACTGAAGCTTTCTTT	CASSFLGHTEAFF
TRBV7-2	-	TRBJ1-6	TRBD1	TGTGCCAGCAGCTCACAGGGGTGGCAGAATTCACCCCTCCACTTT	CASSSQGWQNSPLHF
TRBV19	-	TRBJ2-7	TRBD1	TGTGCCAGTAGTCCGGGGGCAGGGGGCCTCTACGAGCAGTACTTC	CASSPGAGGLYEQYF
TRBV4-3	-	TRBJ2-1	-	TGCGCCAGCAGCCAAGGACTAGTGGCATTGATGCGAAAGTTCTTC	CASSQGLVALMRKFF